The 21 T cell receptor beta chains below all came from one sample that was sequenced in a study of blood T cell repertoires in COVID-19. Sequencing used immunoSEQ multiplex PCR; TCRdb keeps in-frame clones, though not all of them. The sample has 95,000 to 150,000 clones; about 85% are singletons. Sequences were obtained from peripheral blood. Source of these receptors: a man between 60 and 70 years old with acute or convalescent COVID-19.

The chain links TRBV29-1 to TRBJ2-1, with 12 bases that match TRBD2. This CDR3 has 13 amino acids. Germline CDR1 reads SQVTM; CDR2 reads ANQGSEA. V gave up 7 bases and J gave up 5 bases; unmatched junction bases: 3. CDR3 protein: CSASSGGDNEQFF. The CDR3 DNA follows: TGCAGCGCCTCTAGCGGGGGGGACAATGAGCAGTTCTTC.

The V gene is TRBV5-4, the J gene TRBJ2-7; 7 positions match TRBD1. The CDR3 has 17 amino acids. Germline CDR1 is SGHNT and CDR2 is YYREEE (reference sequence). The J segment lost 1 base and the V segment lost 0 bases, leaving 10 bases of the junction unmatched. In DNA form, the CDR3 reads TGTGCCAGCAGCTTGGGGTCCGTGGGCAGGGGGTCCTACGAGCAGTACTTC. This translates into CASSLGSVGRGSYEQYF.

The chain is built from TRBV5-1 and TRBJ2-3, with 7 bases lining up with TRBD1. The CDR3 sequence is 14 residues long. From germline, CDR1 is SGHRS and CDR2 YFSETQ. V was clipped by 5 bases and J by 6 bases; unmatched bases: 9. Here the CDR3 DNA reads TGCGCCAGCAGATCAGGGACAGAGGCGGATACGCAGTATTTT. Translating gives CASRSGTEADTQYF.

The chain carries TRBV27 and TRBJ2-4; 12 positions match TRBD2. With 5 bases clipped from V and 1 base from J, the junction kept 6 bases outside the gene matches. Per germline, CDR1 MNHEY and CDR2 SMNVEV (reference sequence). The CDR3 extends over 17 amino acids. In DNA form, the CDR3 reads TGTGCCAGCAGTCTAAGACTAGCGGGAGTGGCCAAAAACATTCAGTACTTC. Its translation: CASSLRLAGVAKNIQYF.

The V call is TRBV5-1, the J call TRBJ2-1; 11 bases agree with TRBD2. With V trimmed by 1 base and J by 5 bases, 8 bases remained unmatched. The CDR3 length is 17 residues. Germline V gene lookup returns CDR1 SGHRS and CDR2 YFSETQ. The CDR3 nucleotides are TGCGCCAGCAGCTTGCGGGGACGGACTAGCGGGCACAATGAGCAGTTCTTC. It yields the protein CASSLRGRTSGHNEQFF.

The genes are TRBV14 and TRBJ2-3, with 9 positions matching TRBD2. Germline loops: CDR1 SGHDN, CDR2 FVKESK. V dropped 2 bases and J dropped 3; count of bases not matched to a gene: 6. The CDR3 sequence is 16 residues long. This chain's CDR3 is CASSQLAGVGTDTQYF. CDR3 coding DNA: TGTGCCAGCAGCCAATTAGCGGGAGTTGGAACAGATACGCAGTATTTT.

The rearrangement joins TRBV28 to TRBJ1-2; perhaps TRBD1 as D (5 bases). Trimming took off 4 bases at V and 3 bases at J, with 21 bases between the two ends. The germline gives CDR1 MDHEN, CDR2 SYDVKM. The CDR3 has 17 amino acids. The CDR3 region is CASSSPTVGSRDYGYTF. As DNA, the CDR3 is TGTGCCAGCAGTTCACCGACGGTGGGTTCCAGGGACTATGGCTACACCTTC.

The chain joins TRBV2 to TRBJ1-5, with D hard to call. The CDR3 loop spans 13 amino acids. Germline V gene data show CDR1 as SNHLY and CDR2 as FYNNEI. V lost 7 bases to trimming and J lost 0 bases, with 7 bases between them. The CDR3 reads CASKADSNQPQHF. The CDR3 DNA sequence: TGTGCCAGCAAGGCGGATAGCAATCAGCCCCAGCATTTT.

The V gene is TRBV11-1, the J gene TRBJ1-1, with D unresolved. CDR3 length: 14 residues. Germline CDR1 SGHAT, CDR2 FQDESV (reference sequence). V gave up 5 bases and J gave up 1 base, with 11 bases separating them. The DNA for the CDR3 is TGTGCCAGCAGCCTCCGAGGAGAGAACACTGAAGCTTTCTTT. It encodes CASSLRGENTEAFF.

The chain employs TRBV7-9 and TRBJ2-1; TRBD2 matches 8 bases. Germline V gives CDR1 SEHNR, CDR2 FQNEAQ (reference sequence). V was pared by 6 bases and J by 7 bases, with 11 bases of the junction left unmatched. The CDR3 totals 15 residues. CDR3: CASRPPGGAGNEQFF. DNA for the CDR3: TGTGCCAGCAGACCCCCGGGGGGGGCGGGTAATGAGCAGTTCTTC.

The chain carries TRBV10-3 and TRBJ1-2, with D perhaps TRBD1 (5 bases). This CDR3 has 16 amino acids. The ends were cut back, 3 bases at V and 2 bases at J, with 16 bases in the middle. Germline assignment: CDR1 ENHRY and CDR2 SYGVKD. The DNA of the CDR3 is TGTGCCATCAGTGACGGGCCCCAGGGACTGAACTATGGCTACACCTTC. Translating it yields CAISDGPQGLNYGYTF.

The gene calls are TRBV19 and TRBJ1-6; the D gene is possibly TRBD1 (6 bases). V shed 4 bases and J shed 7 bases, with 8 bases lying between them. The CDR3 is made up of 13 amino acids. CDR1 and CDR2 from the germline V gene are LNHDA and SQIVND (reference sequence). The CDR3, as DNA: TGTGCCAGTAGTACCCAGGGGAATTCACCCCTCCACTTT. Translation gives CASSTQGNSPLHF. The full variable domain, its missing parts supplied by reference TRBV19 and TRBJ1-6, is DGGITQSPKYLFRKEGQNVTLSCEQNLNHDAMYWYRQDPGQGLRLIYYSQIVNDFQKGDIAEGYSVSREKKESFPLTVTSAQKNPTAFYLCASSTQGNSPLHFGNGTRLTVT.

This clone came up a few times. The chain uses TRBV9 and TRBJ1-3; D gene uncertain. Between the trimmed V and J ends, which lost 4 bases and 0 bases, there was a span of 17 bases. In germline, CDR1 is SGDLS, CDR2 YYNGEE. The CDR3 is 17 residues long. CDR3 coding DNA: TGTGCCAGCAGCTCCCCGGCGGGGTTACACTCTGGAAACACCATATATTTT. Translating it yields CASSSPAGLHSGNTIYF.

The chain recombines TRBV5-1 with TRBJ2-7; 9 bases match TRBD1. Unmatched junction bases numbered 18, after V lost 5 bases and J lost 0 bases. The CDR3 is made up of 19 amino acids. Germline V gene sequence: CDR1 SGHRS, CDR2 YFSETQ. CDR3 protein: CASSFSTGGRSGSSYEQYF. For the CDR3, the DNA is TGCGCCAGCAGTTTTTCGACAGGGGGAAGGTCGGGGAGCTCCTACGAGCAGTACTTC.

The chain employs TRBV11-2 and TRBJ1-4; no firm D call. This CDR3 has 13 residues. V was pared by 3 bases and J by 4 bases, with 6 bases between. Germline CDR1 is SGHAT and CDR2 is FQNNGV. This CDR3 is CASSFNINEKLFF. The CDR3 DNA follows: TGTGCCAGCAGCTTTAACATTAATGAAAAACTGTTTTTT. The complete variable domain, with remaining parts taken from reference TRBV11-2 and TRBJ1-4, reads EAGVAQSPRYKIIEKRQSVAFWCNPISGHATLYWYQQILGQGPKLLIQFQNNGVVDDSQLPKDRFSAERLKGVDSTLKIQPAKLEDSAVYLCASSFNINEKLFFGSGTQLSVL.

The rearrangement links TRBV3-1 (or the pseudogene TRBV3-2) to TRBJ2-3, with D possibly being TRBD1 (5 bases). CDR1 LGHDT and CDR2 YNNKEL come from the germline V gene (reference sequence). V lost 2 bases, J lost 1 base, and 16 bases lay in between. The CDR3 has 17 amino acids. The CDR3 protein is CASSQPGGARRTDTQYF. The CDR3 DNA sequence: TGTGCCAGCAGCCAACCTGGTGGGGCGCGTCGCACAGATACGCAGTATTTT.

The V gene is TRBV24-1, the J gene TRBJ1-2, with 10 bases aligning to TRBD1. The V and J ends lost 4 bases and 0 bases, in that order; junction bases with no gene match: 7. This CDR3 has 17 amino acids. Germline V lookup: CDR1 KGHDR, CDR2 SFDVKD. The CDR3 protein is CATSDGTGVSANYGYTF. CDR3 nucleotides: TGTGCCACCAGTGACGGGACAGGGGTATCGGCTAACTATGGCTACACCTTC.

This CDR3 is CASSPGDSGYEKLFF. The CDR3 DNA reads as TGTGCCAGCAGCCCCGGGGACAGTGGGTATGAAAAACTGTTTTTT. This sequence joins TRBV9 and TRBJ1-4, with TRBD1 matching 7 bases. The CDR3 extends over 15 amino acids. Germline V gene sequence: CDR1 SGDLS, CDR2 YYNGEE. V lost 4 bases, J lost 6 bases, and 9 bases stayed unmatched. Looking up the rest from reference TRBV9 and TRBJ1-4 gives the full variable domain: DSGVTQTPKHLITATGQRVTLRCSPRSGDLSVYWYQQSLDQGLQFLIQYYNGEERAKGNILERFSAQQFPDLHSELNLSSLELGDSALYFCASSPGDSGYEKLFFGSGTQLSVL.

The chain couples TRBV5-1 to TRBJ2-2; D is ambiguous. There are 14 residues in the CDR3. V was cut by 0 bases and J by 5 bases, with 8 bases left in between. Germline CDR1 is SGHRS and CDR2 is YFSETQ. The CDR3 here is CASSLAAGTGELFF. The CDR3 DNA follows: TGCGCCAGCAGCTTGGCCGCAGGAACCGGGGAGCTGTTTTTT.

The V call is TRBV5-1, the J call TRBJ2-2, with 7 bases that match TRBD2. CDR1 is SGHRS and CDR2 is YFSETQ in the germline V gene. This CDR3 is 16 amino acids long. V dropped 0 bases and J dropped 1; count of bases not matched to a gene: 3. In DNA form, the CDR3 reads TGCGCCAGCAGCTTGGGGGCTAGCGGGAACACCGGGGAGCTGTTTTTT. It specifies CASSLGASGNTGELFF.

As regards this clone: The same CDR3 arises from other DNA sequences in this sample as well. The chain carries TRBV5-1 and TRBJ2-7; the match to TRBD2 covers 7 bases. The germline gives CDR1 SGHRS, CDR2 YFSETQ. V trimming: 1 base; J trimming: 4 bases; junction bases outside the gene matches: 5. The CDR3 sequence is 14 residues long. DNA of the CDR3: TGCGCCAGCAGCTTGACCGGGACTACTTACGAGCAGTACTTC. This sequence encodes CASSLTGTTYEQYF.